The rows below give T cell receptor beta chains drawn from one sample of a study of CD8 T cells in Susac syndrome. Each CDR3 protein gets one entry after TCRdb re-called the immunoSEQ multiplex PCR reads with MiXCR. Seen here are 45,000 to 55,000 distinct CDR3 sequences, approximately 93% observed once, and the top ten hold roughly 0.58%. The sequencing sample was made of CD8+ T cells from PBMCs. These receptors all come from a human donor in good health. CDR3s include the opening cysteine and the closing phenylalanine or tryptophan. D genes are given only for firm matches. Clone size is given for some rows only: seen once, a few or many times, or a class if the clone is expanded.

.	.	TRBV7-2	TRBJ2-1	TGTGCCAGCAGCCAGCCACCTCTAGCGACACACTCCTACAATGAGCAGTTCTTC	CASSQPPLATHSYNEQFF
.	once	TRBV6-6	TRBJ2-7	TGTGCCAGCAGTTTGGGACCCTCGGTGGAGCAGTACTTC	CASSLGPSVEQYF
TRBD2	.	TRBV9	TRBJ2-3	TGTGCCAGCAGCAGCGGACTAGCGGGACTCACAGATACGCAGTATTTT	CASSSGLAGLTDTQYF
.	.	TRBV20-1	TRBJ2-7	TGCAGTGCTAGTAACCGGGACGGCTACGAGCAGTACTTC	CSASNRDGYEQYF
TRBD2	once	TRBV11-2	TRBJ2-1	TGTGCCAGCAGCGGGACTAGCGGGAGTAGAATAAATGAGCAGTTCTTC	CASSGTSGSRINEQFF
TRBD2	.	TRBV6-2/TRBV6-3	TRBJ2-7	TGTGCCAGCAGCGGACTAGCGGAAAGCTCCTACGAGCAGTACTTC	CASSGLAESSYEQYF
.	.	TRBV7-2	TRBJ1-2	TGTGCCAGCAGCAAAACTCAGCCATTGAACTATGGCTACACCTTC	CASSKTQPLNYGYTF
.	.	TRBV21-1	TRBJ1-5	TGTGCCAGCAGCAAGGACAGAACGAAGTATCAGCCCCAGCATTTT	CASSKDRTKYQPQHF
.	.	TRBV29-1	TRBJ2-7	TGCAGCGTTGTAGGGCGGGGCGAGCAGTACTTC	CSVVGRGEQYF
.	.	TRBV5-6	TRBJ2-7	TGTGCCAGCAGCTTGGCCTGGACACCTTACGAGCAGTACTTC	CASSLAWTPYEQYF
.	.	TRBV6-5	TRBJ2-7	TGTGCCAGCAGTTACTCGCCAGGGGGGCTCGCCGAGCAGTACTTC	CASSYSPGGLAEQYF
TRBD1	.	TRBV28	TRBJ2-7	TGTGCCAGCAGTTGGACAGGGACAGGGGGCTACGAGCAGTACTTC	CASSWTGTGGYEQYF
.	.	TRBV18	TRBJ1-4	TGTGCCAGCCGGGCAGGCTTGGATGAAAAACTGTTTTTT	CASRAGLDEKLFF
TRBD2	.	TRBV7-9	TRBJ2-7	TGTGCCAGCAGCAAGCGGGCTAGCGGGAGGGAGTACGAGCAGTACTTC	CASSKRASGREYEQYF
TRBD1	.	TRBV11-3	TRBJ2-7	TGTGCCAGCAGCCTAGGGACAGGGTTCTACGAGCAGTACTTC	CASSLGTGFYEQYF
.	once	TRBV11-2	TRBJ2-7	TGTGCCAGCAGCTTGGAGAGGAGGTTAGGAGAGCAGTACTTC	CASSLERRLGEQYF
TRBD2	.	TRBV27	TRBJ2-3	TGTGCCAGCAGTTCGGGGGGGCGCTTGGATACGCAGTATTTT	CASSSGGRLDTQYF
.	.	TRBV28	TRBJ2-7	TGTGCCAGCAGCCCCATGCAGGCCGGCGAGCAGTACTTC	CASSPMQAGEQYF
TRBD2	.	TRBV5-4	TRBJ2-7	TGTGCCAGCAGCTTGGAAGGCGGGAGGGCCATCTACGAGCAGTACTTC	CASSLEGGRAIYEQYF
.	.	TRBV7-8	TRBJ2-7	TGTGCCAGCAGCCCGAGCCCAGGCTACCTCTCCTACGAGCAGTACTTC	CASSPSPGYLSYEQYF
TRBD2	.	TRBV3-1	TRBJ2-7	TGTGCCAGCAGCCCGGGACTAGCCCTATACGAGCAGTACTTC	CASSPGLALYEQYF
.	.	TRBV28	TRBJ1-1	TGTGCCAGCAGTCCAGACAGATTGAACACTGAAGTTTTCTTT	CASSPDRLNTEVFF
.	.	TRBV20-1	TRBJ2-1	TGCAGTGCTAGAGATGGTCTAGCCGGGGCGTTTGAGCAGTTCTTC	CSARDGLAGAFEQFF
.	.	TRBV25-1	TRBJ2-1	TGTGCCAGCACCCACGGTGGTCTCGAGCAGTTCTTC	CASTHGGLEQFF
.	.	TRBV12-3/TRBV12-4	TRBJ1-1	TGTGCCAGCACCTCGGGGACACTTGAAGCTTTCTTT	CASTSGTLEAFF
.	once	TRBV2	TRBJ2-7	TGTGCCAGCAGTGAAGGACAGAAATACTACGAGCAGTACTTC	CASSEGQKYYEQYF
.	.	TRBV27	TRBJ2-7	TGTGCCAGCAGTTTATCCGTCCCCTCAGGTTACGAGCAGTACTTC	CASSLSVPSGYEQYF
.	.	TRBV6-1	TRBJ1-1	TGTGCCAGCGTGCTGGGGAGGGTTGAAGCTTTCTTT	CASVLGRVEAFF
TRBD2	.	TRBV19	TRBJ2-1	TGTGCCAGTAGGGTAGCGGGCGGCTACAATGAGCAGTTCTTC	CASRVAGGYNEQFF
TRBD2	few	TRBV28	TRBJ2-7	TGTGCCAGCACCAGCGGGGGGGTGTCCTACGAGCAGTACTTC	CASTSGGVSYEQYF
.	.	TRBV2	TRBJ2-3	TGTGCCAGCAGTGAAGCGGACCGACGCTCCACAGATACGCAGTATTTT	CASSEADRRSTDTQYF
.	.	TRBV4-1	TRBJ2-3	TGCGCCAGCAGCCAAGGACTCCTAAACACAGATACGCAGTATTTT	CASSQGLLNTDTQYF
TRBD1	.	TRBV5-1	TRBJ1-5	TGCGCCAGCAGCGAGACAGGGGGCGGTAATCAGCCCCAGCATTTT	CASSETGGGNQPQHF
.	.	TRBV5-4	TRBJ2-1	TGTGCCAGCAGCCAGTGGGGACCCCTGGTGAATGAGCAGTTCTTC	CASSQWGPLVNEQFF
.	.	TRBV6-4	TRBJ2-2	TGTGCCAGCAGTGACGTGGGCACCGGGGAGCTGTTTTTT	CASSDVGTGELFF
TRBD2	.	TRBV20-1	TRBJ2-5	TGCAGTGCTCCATTCTCCGGGACTAGCGGGGAGACCCAGTACTTC	CSAPFSGTSGETQYF
.	.	TRBV3-1	TRBJ1-5	TGTGCCAGCAGCCAAGTTCAGGGAGGCAATCAGCCCCAGCATTTT	CASSQVQGGNQPQHF
TRBD2	.	TRBV28	TRBJ2-1	TGTGCCAGCAGTTTTAGAGCTAGCGGGAGAGGGGAGCAGTTCTTC	CASSFRASGRGEQFF
.	.	TRBV7-2	TRBJ1-5	TGTGCCAGCAGCTGGGACGGAGGGGATCAGCCCCAGCATTTT	CASSWDGGDQPQHF
.	.	TRBV5-1	TRBJ2-7	TGCGCCAGCAGCACTGAGATCTACTACGAGCAGTACTTC	CASSTEIYYEQYF
.	.	TRBV6-4	TRBJ2-2	TGTGCCAGCAGTGCGCAGACAACCGGGGAGCTGTTTTTT	CASSAQTTGELFF
.	few	TRBV27	TRBJ2-7	TGTGCCAGCAGCAAGGGACGAAGCGAGCAGTACTTC	CASSKGRSEQYF
.	.	TRBV29-1	TRBJ1-1	TGCAGCATACTCTTCGGGGGACGGACTGAAGCTTTCTTT	CSILFGGRTEAFF
.	.	TRBV29-1	TRBJ2-7	TGCAGCGTTGAACAGGTTCATACCTACGAGCAGTACTTC	CSVEQVHTYEQYF
TRBD1	.	TRBV5-4	TRBJ1-1	TGTGCCAGCAGCTTGGCGACGACAGGGACGAACACTGAAGCTTTCTTT	CASSLATTGTNTEAFF
.	.	TRBV28	TRBJ1-4	TGTGCCAGCAGTTTAACCCCGGGTCCCAATGAAAAACTGTTTTTT	CASSLTPGPNEKLFF
.	.	TRBV5-6	TRBJ2-1	TGTGCCAGCAGTTACGGGGACCCTAGTGAGCAGTTCTTC	CASSYGDPSEQFF
.	.	TRBV2	TRBJ2-5	TGTGCCAGCAACACAGTTTACGGGGGCTTGGGAGTAGGGCGAGAGACCCAGTACTTC	CASNTVYGGLGVGRETQYF
TRBD2	.	TRBV28	TRBJ2-1	TGTGCCAGCAGTTTATCCCCTAGCGGGAGGAAGAGAAATGAGCAGTTCTTC	CASSLSPSGRKRNEQFF
TRBD1	once	TRBV29-1	TRBJ2-7	TGCAGCGTTGGGGCTGGGACAGCCGCCTACGAGCAGTACTTC	CSVGAGTAAYEQYF
.	.	TRBV11-1	TRBJ2-1	TGTGCCAGCAGCTATTCTAGCGCGTACTCCTACAATGAGCAGTTCTTC	CASSYSSAYSYNEQFF
.	.	TRBV7-8	TRBJ1-2	TGTGCCAGCAGCATTTCTTGGGAGTCCTATGGCTACACCTTC	CASSISWESYGYTF
.	.	TRBV12-3/TRBV12-4	TRBJ2-2	TGTGCCAGCAGTTGGTCCACCGGGGAGCTGTTTTTT	CASSWSTGELFF
TRBD2	.	TRBV4-1	TRBJ2-7	TGCGCCAGCAGCCAGGGACTAGCGGTCCACGAGCAGTACTTC	CASSQGLAVHEQYF
.	.	TRBV5-1	TRBJ2-5	TGCGCCAGCAGCTTTGGCAGTCACCAAGAGACCCAGTACTTC	CASSFGSHQETQYF
.	.	TRBV5-1	TRBJ2-5	TGCGCCAGCAGCCGACGGTTCGAAGAGACCCAGTACTTC	CASSRRFEETQYF
.	few	TRBV3-1	TRBJ2-3	TGTGCCAGCAGCCCGGGCACAGATACGCAGTATTTT	CASSPGTDTQYF
.	.	TRBV19	TRBJ2-3	TGTGCCAGTGTCGAGGCGGACACAGATACGCAGTATTTT	CASVEADTDTQYF
.	.	TRBV19	TRBJ2-2	TGTGCCAGTAGTACAGGGCCAATCGGGGAGCTGTTTTTT	CASSTGPIGELFF